This T cell receptor beta chain stems from a study of tumor and adjacent non-tumor tissue in lung cancer. This sample's RNA came from whole unsorted tissue. This non-tumor lung sample came from over 3 cm beyond the tumor edge. Newly diagnosed lung cancer patients had thoracic surgery in China, August–November 2014, without prior chemotherapy. In regard to this clonotype: Its specificity is unknown. Since a much larger clone is just one base distant, this may be a read error. The CDR3 carries no conserved terminal phenylalanine or tryptophan, so it likely arises from a read error.

Trimming removed 4 bases from V and 2 bases from J, with 12 bases in between. This CDR3 region has 14 residues. Germline V gene data show CDR1 as SQVTM and CDR2 as ANQGSEA. Overall study results and limits: Tumor tissue had significantly higher TCR diversity than normal lung.

Three rounds of nested PCR, following a modified ARM-PCR protocol, produced the TCRbeta library. TCRdb used MiXCR to reprocess the multiplex PCR reads, holding one entry per CDR3 protein. The sample yields approximately 80,000 distinct CDR3 sequences, roughly 80% seen once. The chain couples TRBV29-1 to TRBJ1-5; D is possibly TRBD1 (5 bases). The sequenced sample consisted of distant non-tumor lung tissue. The sequence was collected from a man aged 55 to 70 with non-small cell lung cancer. The CDR3 region is CSVAGGVGNQPQHL. For the CDR3, the DNA is TGCAGCGTTGCGGGGGGGGTTGGCAATCAGCCCCAGCATCTT.